This T cell receptor (beta chain) came from a study of blood T cell repertoires in COVID-19. The wider study: The study drew acute and convalescent COVID-19 samples from the United States, Italy and Spain. Sources were T cells, B-cell-depleted T cells, or PBMCs; the material itself was cDNA or gDNA.

As processed by the authors: Amplification from reference gene primers served as the basis for estimated nucleated cell counts. Sequencing used immunoSEQ multiplex PCR; TCRdb keeps in-frame clones, though not all of them. D and trimming come from the DNA, and the V and J calls and clone size come from that table. The sample consists of 95,000 to 150,000 clones, 92% of them appearing once. Patients from Seattle were sampled longitudinally, starting during active infection. The TCR comes from a man aged 50-60 years with COVID-19, enrolled during active disease. The specimen sequenced was peripheral blood.

The CDR3 coding sequence is TGTGCCAGCAGCCTCGGGACTAGCGCCACCTACGAGCAGTACTTC. Translated: CASSLGTSATYEQYF. The chain combines TRBV7-2 with TRBJ2-7; 10 nucleotides match TRBD2. The V and J ends lost 5 bases and 2 bases, in that order; junction bases with no gene match: 6. There are 15 residues in the CDR3. Germline-derived CDR1 and CDR2 are SGHTA and FQGNSA.